This T cell receptor (beta chain) was obtained from a study of blood T cell repertoires in COVID-19. Overall study: Sites in the United States, Italy and Spain provided acute and convalescent COVID-19 samples. PBMCs, B-cell-depleted T cells, or T cells were the source of the cDNA or gDNA that made up the material.

Per the original methods: Researchers report that nucleated cell counts were estimated from reference gene primer amplification. The table came from immunoSEQ multiplex PCR; TCRdb's copy has only in-frame clones and leaves some out. Clone size and the V and J calls come from that table; the DNA yielded D and trimming. The data show under 200,000 clones, about 86% seen once. The sample taken for sequencing was peripheral blood. The TCR originated in a man aged 25 to 45 with active or convalescent COVID-19.

Here the CDR3 reads CASSLSPVNTEAFF. CDR3 coding DNA: TGTGCCAGCAGTTTATCGCCGGTAAACACTGAAGCTTTCTTT. The chain carries TRBV27 and TRBJ1-1; D gene ambiguous. Germline CDR1 MNHEY, CDR2 SMNVEV (reference sequence). The CDR3 is 14 residues long. The V gene lost 0 bases and the J gene lost 2 bases, with 7 bases spanning the gap.